The 25 T cell receptor beta chains listed next were all sequenced from one sample in a study of shared T cell receptors in the human thymus. Measured with immunoSEQ multiplex PCR; TCRdb has only the in-frame clones, and not every one. Here the sample spans fewer than 700,000 clones, roughly 88% being singletons. The same data also went into a second study, on human thymus T cells.

What was sequenced was thymocytes. These TCRs come from a boy under three years old with a congenital heart defect.

V usage is TRBV6-1 and J usage is TRBJ1-2; D is undetermined. Looked up from germline, CDR1 is MNHNS and CDR2 is SASEGT. The V and J ends lost 3 bases and 4 bases respectively, with 12 bases between them. The CDR3 loop spans 14 amino acids. CDR3 in amino acids: CASSDPEQPYGYTF. The CDR3 bases are TGTGCCAGCAGTGATCCGGAACAGCCCTATGGCTACACCTTC.

The chain is built from TRBV27 and TRBJ2-5; 8 bases map to TRBD2. CDR3 length: 18 residues. With V trimmed by 5 bases and J by 0 bases, 14 bases remained unmatched. Germline CDR1 is MNHEY and CDR2 is SMNVEV (reference sequence). The CDR3 reads CASSPLPGGWAYQETQYF. The CDR3, as DNA: TGTGCCAGCAGTCCGCTACCGGGGGGGTGGGCTTACCAAGAGACCCAGTACTTC.

This clone was seen once. The chain carries TRBV28 and TRBJ2-5; 12 nucleotides align to TRBD2. Germline V lookup: CDR1 MDHEN, CDR2 SYDVKM. V trimming: 0 bases; J trimming: 1 base; junction bases outside the gene matches: 9. The CDR3 is made up of 19 amino acids. This chain's CDR3 is CASSLCRTSGMIPQETQYF. The CDR3 DNA reads TGTGCCAGCAGTTTATGCCGGACTAGCGGGATGATCCCCCAAGAGACCCAGTACTTC.

The rearrangement joins TRBV30 to TRBJ2-7; 7 bases map to TRBD2. Germline V gene lookup returns CDR1 GTSNPN and CDR2 SVGIG (reference sequence). The CDR3 sequence is 13 residues long. The V gene end was trimmed by 3 bases and the J gene end by 5 bases; junction bases not matched to a gene: 7. CDR3 DNA sequence: TGTGCCTGGAGAGGGAGGGGTATCCACGAGCAGTACTTC. This codes for CAWRGRGIHEQYF.

J is TRBJ2-5 and V is TRBV25-1, with D possibly matching TRBD2 (5 bases). Per the germline V gene, CDR1 is MGHDK and CDR2 is SYGVNS. This CDR3 region has 15 residues. V was clipped by 5 bases and J by 4 bases, with 17 bases between them. Here the CDR3 reads CASSLGSVFLETQYF. The CDR3 DNA follows: TGTGCCAGCAGTTTGGGGAGCGTCTTCCTAGAGACCCAGTACTTC.

The sample holds a few counts of this clone. The chain uses TRBV15 and TRBJ2-7; 12 bases agree with TRBD2. The CDR3 covers 16 residues. Germline V gene lookup returns CDR1 LNHNV and CDR2 YYDKDF (reference sequence). The ends lost 3 bases at V and 7 bases at J; junction bases unmatched: 10. CDR3 sequence reads: CATSRDLAGGPHEQYF. The CDR3 DNA follows: TGTGCCACCAGCAGGGACCTAGCGGGAGGGCCTCATGAGCAGTACTTC.

CDR3 sequence reads: CASSPAAKFSYEQYF. In DNA form, the CDR3 reads TGTGCCAGCAGCCCCGCGGCAAAGTTTTCCTACGAGCAGTACTTC. The V call is TRBV4-2, the J call TRBJ2-7, with D uncertain. CDR3 length: 15 residues. Germline loops: CDR1 LGHNA, CDR2 YNFKEQ. Trimming cost V 4 bases and J 1 base, with 14 bases left between them.

The chain carries TRBV2 and TRBJ2-3; a possible D gene is TRBD2 (6 bases). The germline V gene has CDR1 SNHLY and CDR2 FYNNEI. The CDR3 consists of 14 residues. Trimming removed 4 bases from V and 8 bases from J, with 16 bases in between. The CDR3 sequence: CASSGGGILGTQYF. CDR3 bases: TGTGCCAGCAGTGGTGGAGGGATCCTTGGTACGCAGTATTTT.

Only a few counts were recorded for this clone. The CDR3 loop is CAISETEGGNGYTF. The CDR3, as DNA: TGTGCCATCAGTGAGACCGAGGGAGGGAATGGCTACACCTTC. The chain has TRBV10-3 and TRBJ1-2; D unresolved. Trimming left V 2 bases short and J 6 bases short, with 13 bases between. This CDR3 comprises 14 residues. From germline, CDR1 is ENHRY and CDR2 SYGVKD.

This chain joins TRBV4-1 and TRBJ1-5; D call uncertain. Per germline, CDR1 MGHRA and CDR2 YSYEKL. This CDR3 has 12 residues. V gave up 2 bases and J gave up 8 bases, with 7 bases separating them. The CDR3 here is CASSQPPEPQHF. CDR3 DNA: TGCGCCAGCAGCCAACCGCCGGAGCCCCAGCATTTT.

J is TRBJ1-1 and V is TRBV19, with TRBD1 matching over 7 bases. There are 15 residues in the CDR3. The germline V gene has CDR1 LNHDA and CDR2 SQIVND (reference sequence). Losses at the gene ends were 4 bases for V and 1 base for J; bases not matched to a gene: 6. The CDR3 sequence is CASSTPWTGNTEAFF. The CDR3, as DNA: TGTGCCAGTAGTACCCCTTGGACAGGGAACACTGAAGCTTTCTTT.

The rearrangement joins TRBV30 to TRBJ2-1; D uncertain. V dropped 4 bases and J dropped 0 bases, with 16 bases sitting between them. There are 16 residues in the CDR3. Germline values: CDR1 GTSNPN, CDR2 SVGIG (reference sequence). The CDR3 is CAWTSPSSSSYNEQFF. Here the CDR3 DNA reads TGTGCCTGGACCTCCCCCTCTTCGAGCTCCTACAATGAGCAGTTCTTC.

CDR3 sequence reads: CASSLPGPGQGPDTQYF. In DNA form, the CDR3 reads TGCGCCAGCAGCCTCCCTGGCCCGGGACAGGGGCCGGATACGCAGTATTTT. The chain links TRBV4-1 to TRBJ2-3; 10 nucleotides agree with TRBD1. CDR3 length equals 17 residues. CDR1 and CDR2 from the germline V gene are MGHRA and YSYEKL. V dropped 4 bases and J dropped 6; count of bases not matched to a gene: 13.

The chain carries TRBV28 and TRBJ1-3; no clear D. Between the trimmed V and J ends, which lost 6 bases and 0 bases, there was a span of 3 bases. The CDR3 has 12 amino acids. The germline CDR1 and CDR2 sequences are MDHEN and SYDVKM. The CDR3 DNA is TGTGCCAGCAGCTTCTCTGGAAACACCATATATTTT. Its protein is CASSFSGNTIYF.

This clone was counted a single time. This chain links TRBV5-4 with TRBJ2-6; D might be TRBD1 (5 bases). The germline CDR1 and CDR2 sequences are SGHNT and YYREEE (reference sequence). The V and J ends lost 4 bases and 0 bases respectively, with 14 bases between them. The CDR3 sequence is 17 residues long. CDR3 nucleotides: TGTGCCAGCAGCACCAGGGCATCGAGCTCTGGGGCCAACGTCCTGACTTTC. Its protein product is CASSTRASSSGANVLTF.

The gene calls are TRBV4-1 and TRBJ2-3, with D possibly matching TRBD1 (7 bases). The V end lost 3 bases, the J end lost 1 base, and 23 bases lay between the germline ends. CDR3 length: 19 amino acids. Germline lookup yields CDR1 MGHRA and CDR2 YSYEKL. Here the CDR3 DNA reads TGCGCCAGCAGCCACGTCCCCAGGGGGGTGACGGGCGGCACAGATACGCAGTATTTT. Amino acids: CASSHVPRGVTGGTDTQYF.

V is TRBV21-1 and J is TRBJ2-1; the D segment call TRBD1 is taken from the table without a DNA check. TRBV21-1 is an annotated pseudogene. The CDR3 extends over 13 amino acids. In nucleotides, the CDR3 is TGTGCCAGCAGCAAAGTGGACAAAAATGAGCAGTTCTTC. Encoded protein: CASSKVDKNEQFF.

The chain has TRBV19 and TRBJ2-1; possible D gene TRBD1, 5 bases. Deletions cut 5 bases from V and 5 bases from J, with 16 bases between. The CDR3 covers 15 residues. Germline CDR1 LNHDA, CDR2 SQIVND (reference sequence). CDR3 sequence (DNA): TGTGCCAGTAGTCCCCGACCAACAGGAAACAATGAGCAGTTCTTC. Its translation: CASSPRPTGNNEQFF.

This clone was recorded once. V and J are TRBV5-5 and TRBJ2-2; the D gene is possibly TRBD1 (5 bases). The CDR3 covers 12 residues. Germline CDR1 and CDR2: SGHKS and YYEKEE (reference sequence). The ends were cut back, 0 bases at V and 8 bases at J, with 5 bases in the middle. CDR3 DNA: TGTGCCAGCAGCTTGGCAGGGGGGGAGCTGTTTTTT. This encodes CASSLAGGELFF. The full variable domain, completed using reference TRBV5-5 and TRBJ2-2, is DAGVTQSPTHLIKTRGQQVTLRCSPISGHKSVSWYQQVLGQGPQFIFQYYEKEERGRGNFPDRFSARQFPNYSSELNVNALLLGDSALYLCASSLAGGELFFGEGSRLTVL.

The chain is built from TRBV19 and TRBJ2-7; 9 nucleotides line up with TRBD1. Germline V gives CDR1 LNHDA, CDR2 SQIVND (reference sequence). V lost 4 bases to trimming and J lost 5 bases; unmatched junction nucleotides: 12. This CDR3 has 16 residues. The CDR3 loop is CASSTDDRGTHDEQYF. In nucleotides, the CDR3 is TGTGCCAGTAGTACAGACGACAGGGGGACGCATGACGAGCAGTACTTC.

Notes on this clone: The same CDR3 arises from other DNA sequences in this sample as well. The V gene is TRBV28, the J gene TRBJ1-5; 8 bases fit TRBD1. The CDR3 is 14 amino acids. V dropped 6 bases and J dropped 6; count of bases not matched to a gene: 7. Per germline, CDR1 MDHEN and CDR2 SYDVKM. The DNA for the CDR3 is TGTGCCAGCAGCCCACCGCAGGGGGCTCAGCCCCAGCATTTT. This sequence encodes CASSPPQGAQPQHF.

This chain joins TRBV27 and TRBJ2-7, with TRBD2 identical over 12 bases. The CDR3 length is 17 residues. V dropped 7 bases and J dropped 2; count of bases not matched to a gene: 12. Looked up from germline, CDR1 is MNHEY and CDR2 is SMNVEV (reference sequence). This CDR3 is CASTRGTSGPSPYEQYF. DNA of the CDR3: TGTGCCAGCACCCGGGGGACTAGCGGGCCCTCCCCCTACGAGCAGTACTTC.

The CDR3 loop is CASSRTSGSIYEQYF. The CDR3 DNA reads as TGTGCCAGCAGCAGGACTAGCGGGAGTATTTACGAGCAGTACTTC. This sequence joins TRBV2 and TRBJ2-7, with 13 positions matching TRBD2. The CDR3 has 15 residues. Germline trimming cut 6 bases from V and 4 bases from J; bases unmatched to any gene: 6. Per germline, CDR1 SNHLY and CDR2 FYNNEI.

This chain uses TRBV30 with TRBJ2-5, with D tentatively TRBD2 (5 bases). V lost 3 bases and J 2 bases, leaving 7 bases between the germline ends. The length of the CDR3 is 12 residues. Germline V gene sequence: CDR1 GTSNPN, CDR2 SVGIG (reference sequence). The CDR3 spells CAWRSGQETQYF. CDR3 nucleotides: TGTGCCTGGAGGTCGGGACAAGAGACCCAGTACTTC.

This chain uses TRBV4-3 with TRBJ1-2; 10 bases fit TRBD1. Germline CDR1 reads LGHNA; CDR2 reads YSLEER. This CDR3 has 15 residues. V trimming: 4 bases; J trimming: 5 bases; junction bases outside the gene matches: 7. In DNA form, the CDR3 reads TGCGCCAGCAGCCTTAAGACAGGGGGCTCGTATGGCTACACCTTC. Its protein is CASSLKTGGSYGYTF.